The rows below give T cell receptor beta chains drawn from one sample of a study of cytomegalovirus exposure and HLA in healthy donors. Using immunoSEQ multiplex PCR, the repertoire was profiled, and TCRdb retains in-frame clones only, with some absent. Of 100,000 or so clones in the sample, under 80% were seen once. Input material: PBMCs. The receptors were sampled from a man aged 35 to 55 in good health and CMV-seronegative. Both conserved end residues are part of each CDR3. The D gene is left open where the match is weak. Size is omitted from some rows. Given values are once, few, many or a class for expanded clones.

d_gene	v_gene	len	abundance	j_gene	CDR3nt	CDR3aa
TRBD2	TRBV6-5	15	once	TRBJ2-1	TGTGCCAGCGTCCCACTAGCGGGCCTGGGCAATGAGCAGTTCTTC	CASVPLAGLGNEQFF
.	TRBV5-4	14	.	TRBJ2-3	TGTGCCAGCAGCCCGGACACCCGGGTTGATACGCAGTATTTT	CASSPDTRVDTQYF
.	TRBV30	14	.	TRBJ1-1	TGTGCCTGGAGTGGCGACAGGACGAGCACTGAAGCTTTCTTT	CAWSGDRTSTEAFF
.	TRBV10-3	13	.	TRBJ2-7	TGTGCCACCCAGGACAGTACGAGCTACGAGCAGTACTTC	CATQDSTSYEQYF
.	TRBV6-5	14	.	TRBJ1-2	TGTGCCAGCAGTGAAACAGGGTCGACCTATGGCTACACCTTC	CASSETGSTYGYTF
.	TRBV30	15	.	TRBJ1-4	TGTGCCTGGAGTGACACAGGGACAACTAATGAAAAACTGTTTTTT	CAWSDTGTTNEKLFF
TRBD1	TRBV29-1	16	.	TRBJ2-1	TGCAGCGTTGAAGATCTTAGAACAGGGGCTTTGGATGAGCAGTTCTTC	CSVEDLRTGALDEQFF
.	TRBV7-3	16	.	TRBJ2-5	TGTGCCAGCAGCTTATTGGTTACGACAGGAGGCGAGACCCAGTACTTC	CASSLLVTTGGETQYF
.	TRBV18	14	few	TRBJ1-4	TGTGCCAGCTCACCCGCGTCAACTAATGAAAAACTGTTTTTT	CASSPASTNEKLFF
TRBD2	TRBV7-2	15	few	TRBJ2-1	TGTGCCAGCAGCTTAGCCCTAGCGGGGAACAATGAGCAGTTCTTC	CASSLALAGNNEQFF
TRBD1	TRBV30	15	.	TRBJ1-3	TGTGCCTGGAGGTTACCGACAGGGGCCGGAAACACCATATATTTT	CAWRLPTGAGNTIYF